This TCR beta chain was identified in a study of CD8+ T cells in alopecia areata. The overall study: Among treated patients, oral tofacitinib was administered at 5 to 10 mg twice daily.

Germline assignment: CDR1 SGHRS and CDR2 YFSETQ. V lost 0 bases and J 5 bases, leaving 15 bases between the germline ends. The CDR3 sequence is 16 residues long. The treatment is: oral pan-JAK inhibitor, 5-10 mg twice daily. RNA extraction and reverse transcription yielded cDNA as sequencing template. Profiled with immunoSEQ multiplex PCR; TCRdb holds only in-frame clones, not every one. The sample comprises some 200,000 clones, around 60% of which are singletons, and over 10% rests with the top ten. Sequencing used CD8+ T cells sorted from blood, obtained at week 24, from a patient treated with tofacitinib. The chain recombines TRBV5-1 with TRBJ1-5; a possible D gene is TRBD1 (6 bases). The clonotype originates from a human donor with alopecia areata. The CDR3 nucleotides are TGCGCCAGCAGCTTGGACAGGGACGAGGGAGATCAGCCCCAGCATTTT. Translating gives CASSLDRDEGDQPQHF. Looking up the rest from reference TRBV5-1 and TRBJ1-5 gives the full variable domain: KAGVTQTPRYLIKTRGQQVTLSCSPISGHRSVSWYQQTPGQGLQFLFEYFSETQRNKGNFPGRFSGRQFSNSRSEMNVSTLELGDSALYLCASSLDRDEGDQPQHFGDGTRLSIL.